Each of the 9 T cell receptor beta chains below was sequenced from the same sample in a study of cytomegalovirus exposure and HLA in healthy donors. Generated by immunoSEQ multiplex PCR, the TCRdb table keeps only in-frame clones and is missing some. The repertoire holds 100,000 to 150,000 clones, with about nine tenths as singletons. The sequenced sample consisted of PBMCs. The source is a man aged 18 to 29 in good health and CMV-seronegative.

The genes are TRBV27 and TRBJ2-5, with D maybe TRBD2 (6 bases). Germline CDR1 and CDR2: MNHEY and SMNVEV (reference sequence). V was clipped by 6 bases and J by 4 bases, with 12 bases between them. This CDR3 has 13 amino acids. CDR3 sequence: CASSNRDSETQYF. The CDR3 coding sequence is TGTGCCAGCAGCAACCGGGACTCAGAGACCCAGTACTTC.

This clone has only one observation. J is TRBJ2-7 and V is TRBV27; D possibly corresponds to TRBD1 (6 bases). V was shortened by 3 bases and J by 2 bases, with 14 bases between the two germline ends. There are 15 residues in the CDR3. Germline CDR1 and CDR2: MNHEY and SMNVEV (reference sequence). Here the CDR3 DNA reads TGTGCCAGCAGTTTGTCGGTCAGGGGAACCTACGAGCAGTACTTC. This encodes CASSLSVRGTYEQYF.

This clone has a single count. The genes are TRBV5-6 and TRBJ1-2, with D possibly TRBD1 on 5 matching bases. Trimming stripped 1 base from V and 8 bases from J, with 18 bases between. The CDR3 sequence is 15 residues long. Germline CDR1 and CDR2: SGHDT and YYEEEE. The DNA of the CDR3 is TGTGCCAGCAGCTTGAACGACGGGTCAGGGAAAGGCTACACCTTC. Protein product: CASSLNDGSGKGYTF.

The rearrangement uses TRBV7-8 and TRBJ1-5; the D gene is possibly TRBD1 (6 bases). The CDR3 contains 18 residues. Deletions cut 5 bases from V and 5 bases from J, with 25 bases between. Germline CDR1 and CDR2: SGHVS and FQNEAQ. This chain's CDR3 is CASSLRDNTDLGDQPQHF. In DNA form, the CDR3 reads TGTGCCAGCAGCCTCCGGGACAACACAGACTTGGGAGATCAGCCCCAGCATTTT.

This clone was seen only once. The rearrangement uses TRBV19 and TRBJ1-1, with a tentative D call TRBD1 (5 bases). The germline V gene encodes CDR1 LNHDA and CDR2 SQIVND (reference sequence). V was clipped by 3 bases and J by 3 bases, with 35 bases between them. The CDR3 loop spans 22 amino acids. CDR3 region: CASSIGPPIVSSRLGGDTEAFF. DNA of the CDR3: TGTGCCAGTAGTATTGGACCCCCCATAGTCTCCTCACGCCTCGGGGGGGACACTGAAGCTTTCTTT.

This chain uses TRBV30 with TRBJ2-2; D perhaps matches TRBD1 (6 bases). CDR3 length: 14 amino acids. V shed 0 bases and J shed 6 bases, with 11 bases lying between them. Germline V gene data show CDR1 as GTSNPN and CDR2 as SVGIG (reference sequence). For the CDR3, the DNA is TGTGCCTGGAGTGTAAACAGGGTTGCCGGGGAGCTGTTTTTT. Translating gives CAWSVNRVAGELFF.

V is TRBV14 and J is TRBJ2-7; a weak D match, TRBD1 (6 bases). CDR1 is SGHDN, CDR2 FVKESK, per germline. V was cut by 0 bases and J by 2 bases, with 11 bases left in between. The CDR3 spans 15 residues. DNA of the CDR3: TGTGCCAGCAGCCAAGAATGGACAGAGACCTACGAGCAGTACTTC. Translated: CASSQEWTETYEQYF.

This clone was picked up one time. The chain links TRBV7-2 to TRBJ1-2; D gene ambiguous. Trimming left V 5 bases short and J 4 bases short, with 5 bases between. Germline-derived CDR1 and CDR2 are SGHTA and FQGNSA. The CDR3 is made up of 11 amino acids. The CDR3 bases are TGTGCCAGCAGCCCTCCCTATGGCTACACCTTC. Amino acid sequence: CASSPPYGYTF.

The chain links TRBV19 to TRBJ1-1; 7 nucleotides agree with TRBD1. CDR3 length: 12 residues. V shed 5 bases and J 7 bases; nucleotides not matched to a gene: 4. Germline V gene data show CDR1 as LNHDA and CDR2 as SQIVND (reference sequence). CDR3 sequence: CASSPGQDEAFF. The CDR3, as DNA: TGTGCCAGTAGTCCCGGACAGGATGAAGCTTTCTTT.